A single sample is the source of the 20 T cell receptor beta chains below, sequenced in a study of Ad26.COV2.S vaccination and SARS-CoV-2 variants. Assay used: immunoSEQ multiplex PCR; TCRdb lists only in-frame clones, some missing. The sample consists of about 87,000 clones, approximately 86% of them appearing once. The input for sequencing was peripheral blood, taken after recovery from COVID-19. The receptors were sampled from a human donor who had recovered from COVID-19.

The CDR3 spells CASSLRSGNTIYF. CDR3 nucleotides: TGTGCCAGCAGTTTACGCAGTGGAAACACCATATATTTT. The chain combines TRBV12-3 or TRBV12-4 with TRBJ1-3; no clear D. Trimming removed 2 bases at V and 3 bases at J, with 5 bases between. CDR3 length: 13 amino acids.

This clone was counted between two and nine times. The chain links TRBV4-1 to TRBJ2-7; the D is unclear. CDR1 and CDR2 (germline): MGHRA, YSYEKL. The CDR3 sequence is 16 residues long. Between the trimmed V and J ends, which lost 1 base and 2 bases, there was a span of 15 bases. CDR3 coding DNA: TGCGCCAGCAGCCAAGCCGACCTATTCCTAACCTACGAGCAGTACTTC. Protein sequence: CASSQADLFLTYEQYF.

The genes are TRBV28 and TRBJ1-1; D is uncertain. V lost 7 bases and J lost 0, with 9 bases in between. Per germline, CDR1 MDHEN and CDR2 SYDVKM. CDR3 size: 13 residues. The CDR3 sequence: CASTPFLNTEAFF. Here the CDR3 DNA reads TGTGCCAGCACCCCATTTTTGAACACTGAAGCTTTCTTT.

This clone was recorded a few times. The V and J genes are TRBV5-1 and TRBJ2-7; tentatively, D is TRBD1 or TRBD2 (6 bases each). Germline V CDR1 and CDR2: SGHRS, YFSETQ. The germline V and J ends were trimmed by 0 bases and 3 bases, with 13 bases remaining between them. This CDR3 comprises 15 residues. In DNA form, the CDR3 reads TGCGCCAGCAGCTTGGCCGACGGGGGCTTCTACGAGCAGTACTTC. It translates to CASSLADGGFYEQYF.

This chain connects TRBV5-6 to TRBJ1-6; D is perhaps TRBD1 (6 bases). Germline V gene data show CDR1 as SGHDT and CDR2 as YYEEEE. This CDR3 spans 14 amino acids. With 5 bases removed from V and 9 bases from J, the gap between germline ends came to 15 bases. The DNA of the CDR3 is TGTGCCAGCAGGGGGGGCAGGGGTGGTTCACCCCTCCACTTT. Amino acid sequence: CASRGGRGGSPLHF.

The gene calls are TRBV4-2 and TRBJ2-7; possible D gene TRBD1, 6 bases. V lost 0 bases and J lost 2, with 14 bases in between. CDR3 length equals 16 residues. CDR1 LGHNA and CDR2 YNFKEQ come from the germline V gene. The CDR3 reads CASSQEGQIPPYEQYF. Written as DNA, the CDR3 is TGTGCCAGCAGCCAAGAGGGACAAATTCCCCCCTACGAGCAGTACTTC.

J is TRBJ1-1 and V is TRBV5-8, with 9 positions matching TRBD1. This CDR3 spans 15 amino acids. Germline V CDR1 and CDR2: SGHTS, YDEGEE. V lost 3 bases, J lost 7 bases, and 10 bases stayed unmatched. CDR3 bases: TGTGCCAGCAGCTGGGGGACAGGGCTAAATATTGAAGCTTTCTTT. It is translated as CASSWGTGLNIEAFF. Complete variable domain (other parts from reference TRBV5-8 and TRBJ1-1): EAGVTQSPTHLIKTRGQQATLRCSPISGHTSVYWYQQALGLGLQFLLWYDEGEERNRGNFPPRFSGRQFPNYSSELNVNALELEDSALYLCASSWGTGLNIEAFFGQGTRLTVV.

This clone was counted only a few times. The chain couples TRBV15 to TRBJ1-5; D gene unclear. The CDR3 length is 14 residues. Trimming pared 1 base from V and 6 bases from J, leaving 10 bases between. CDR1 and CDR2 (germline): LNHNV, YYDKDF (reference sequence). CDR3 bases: TGTGCCACCAGCAGAGGGAGAGTTACTCAGCCCCAGCATTTT. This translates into CATSRGRVTQPQHF.

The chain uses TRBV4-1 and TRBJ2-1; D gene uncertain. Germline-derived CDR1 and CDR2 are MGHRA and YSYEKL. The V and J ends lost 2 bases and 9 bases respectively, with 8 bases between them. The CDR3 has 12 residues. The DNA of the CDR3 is TGCGCCAGCAGCCAAAAAGACGCTGAGCAGTTCTTC. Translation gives CASSQKDAEQFF.

The CDR3, as DNA: TGTGCCAGCAGCTCGTCGCCGGGGACGACCTACGAGCAGTACTTC. Residues: CASSSSPGTTYEQYF. The rearrangement links TRBV7-2 to TRBJ2-7; either TRBD1 or TRBD2 may fit D (5 bases each). Trimming shortened V by 4 bases and J by 2 bases, and 15 bases separated the two germline ends. This CDR3 contains 15 residues. CDR1 SGHTA and CDR2 FQGNSA come from the germline V gene.

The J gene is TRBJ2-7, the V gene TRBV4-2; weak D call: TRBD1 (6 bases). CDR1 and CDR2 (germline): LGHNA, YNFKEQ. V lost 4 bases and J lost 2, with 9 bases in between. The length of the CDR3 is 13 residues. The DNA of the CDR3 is TGTGCCAGCAGCCCCAGGGGTCCCTACGAGCAGTACTTC. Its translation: CASSPRGPYEQYF.

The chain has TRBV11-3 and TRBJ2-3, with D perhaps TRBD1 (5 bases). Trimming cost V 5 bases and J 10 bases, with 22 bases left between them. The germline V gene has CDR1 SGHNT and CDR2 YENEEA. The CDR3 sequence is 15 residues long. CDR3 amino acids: CASSPGLIKNHAQYF. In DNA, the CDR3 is TGTGCCAGCAGCCCAGGGCTGATCAAGAATCATGCGCAGTATTTT.

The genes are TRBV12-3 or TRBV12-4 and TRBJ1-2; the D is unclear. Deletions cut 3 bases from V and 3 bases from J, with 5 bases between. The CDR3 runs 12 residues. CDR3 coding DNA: TGTGCCAGCAGTTTGGCGTACTATGGCTACACCTTC. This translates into CASSLAYYGYTF.

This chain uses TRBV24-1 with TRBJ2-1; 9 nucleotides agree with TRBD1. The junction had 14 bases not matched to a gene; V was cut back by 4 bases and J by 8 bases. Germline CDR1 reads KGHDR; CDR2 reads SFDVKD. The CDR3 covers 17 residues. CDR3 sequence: CATSDPDRGGGRHEQFF. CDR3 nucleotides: TGTGCCACCAGTGACCCGGACAGGGGTGGGGGAAGGCATGAGCAGTTCTTC.

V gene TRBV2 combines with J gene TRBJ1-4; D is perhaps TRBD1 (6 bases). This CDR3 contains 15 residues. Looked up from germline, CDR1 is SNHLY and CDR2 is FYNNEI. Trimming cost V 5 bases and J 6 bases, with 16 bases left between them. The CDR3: CASSLDRPVDEKLFF. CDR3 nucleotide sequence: TGTGCCAGCAGTTTAGACAGGCCGGTTGATGAAAAACTGTTTTTT. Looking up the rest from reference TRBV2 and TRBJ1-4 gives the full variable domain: EPEVTQTPSHQVTQMGQEVILRCVPISNHLYFYWYRQILGQKVEFLVSFYNNEISEKSEIFDDQFSVERPDGSNFTLKIRSTKLEDSAMYFCASSLDRPVDEKLFFGSGTQLSVL.

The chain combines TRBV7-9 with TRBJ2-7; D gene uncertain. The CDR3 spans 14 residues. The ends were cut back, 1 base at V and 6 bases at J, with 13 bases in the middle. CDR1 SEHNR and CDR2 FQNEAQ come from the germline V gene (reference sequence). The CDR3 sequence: CASSLGGAGGEQYF. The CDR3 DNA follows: TGTGCCAGCAGCTTAGGTGGTGCCGGTGGCGAGCAGTACTTC.

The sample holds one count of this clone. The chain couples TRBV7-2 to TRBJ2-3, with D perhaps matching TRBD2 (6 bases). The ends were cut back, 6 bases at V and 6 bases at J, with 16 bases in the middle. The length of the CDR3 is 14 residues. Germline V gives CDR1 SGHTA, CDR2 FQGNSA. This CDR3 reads CASSSRDPGDTQYF. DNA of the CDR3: TGTGCCAGCAGTTCGCGGGACCCTGGGGATACGCAGTATTTT.

DNA of the CDR3: TGTGCCAGCAGCCCGGCGACAGGTCCGGGGGGTACGCAGTATTTT. This codes for CASSPATGPGGTQYF. This rearrangement joins TRBV5-4 to TRBJ2-3; tentatively, D is TRBD2 (7 bases). Germline V gives CDR1 SGHNT, CDR2 YYREEE (reference sequence). The V end lost 4 bases, the J end lost 8 bases, and 20 bases lay between the germline ends. This CDR3 spans 15 amino acids.

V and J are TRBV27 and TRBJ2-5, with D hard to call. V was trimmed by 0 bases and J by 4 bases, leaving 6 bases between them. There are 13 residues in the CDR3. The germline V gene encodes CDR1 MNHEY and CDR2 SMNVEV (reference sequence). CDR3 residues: CASSLSGSETQYF. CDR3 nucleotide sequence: TGTGCCAGCAGTTTATCAGGGTCAGAGACCCAGTACTTC.

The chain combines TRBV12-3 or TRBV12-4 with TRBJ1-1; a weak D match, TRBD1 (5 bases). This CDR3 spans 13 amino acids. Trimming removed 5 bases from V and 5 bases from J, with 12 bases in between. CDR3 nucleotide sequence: TGTGCCAGCAGTGCAGGGTGGGGGACTGAAGCTTTCTTT. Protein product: CASSAGWGTEAFF.